The text below deals with one TCR beta chain. Generated by immunoSEQ multiplex PCR, the TCRdb table keeps only in-frame clones and is missing some. This sample has about 50,000 clones, with about 92% found just once. This specimen belongs to a study of blood T cell repertoires in COVID-19. Overall study context: There were acute and convalescent COVID-19 samples, and they came from the United States, Italy and Spain.

Germline V gives CDR1 SGHNT, CDR2 YENEEA. The V end lost 3 bases, the J end lost 7 bases, and 7 bases lay between the germline ends. This CDR3 spans 13 amino acids. The receptor was derived from a human donor in a cohort sampled during active COVID-19. The chain recombines TRBV11-3 with TRBJ1-6; unclear D gene. Sequenced: peripheral blood. In DNA form, the CDR3 reads TGTGCCAGCAGCTTCCAGGAAAATTCACCCCTCCACTTT. Translating gives CASSFQENSPLHF.